This T cell receptor (beta chain) is drawn from a study of CD8 T cells in ankylosing spondylitis. Via MiXCR, TCRdb re-called the 5' RACE reads, giving one row per CDR3 protein. The sample has under 850,000 distinct CDR3 sequences, 15% to 20% seen once. The study's findings and limits: Among TCR beta sequences, a motif of several highly homologous variants appeared characteristic of ankylosing spondylitis blood. Reportedly, disease-linked clones are significantly enriched in ankylosing spondylitis patients' matched synovial fluid.

To note about this clonotype: What it binds is unknown.

The source material was blood, either unsorted or a sorted T cell fraction (not recorded which). This TCR was sampled from a male donor with ankylosing spondylitis.

Here the CDR3 DNA reads TGTGCCAGCAGTGAAGTTGGCAGGAACACTGAAGCTTTCTTT. This gives the protein CASSEVGRNTEAFF. This chain joins TRBV2 and TRBJ1-1; D is unresolved. Germline V gene sequence: CDR1 SNHLY, CDR2 FYNNEI. V lost 1 base and J 1 base, leaving 7 bases between the germline ends. The CDR3 consists of 14 residues. Variable domain in full (rest from reference TRBV2 and TRBJ1-1): EPEVTQTPSHQVTQMGQEVILRCVPISNHLYFYWYRQILGQKVEFLVSFYNNEISEKSEIFDDQFSVERPDGSNFTLKIRSTKLEDSAMYFCASSEVGRNTEAFFGQGTRLTVV.